This TCR beta chain was recovered during a study of blood T cell repertoires in COVID-19. Study-wide background: Samples came from the United States, Italy and Spain, spanning acute and convalescent COVID-19.

Sequenced by immunoSEQ multiplex PCR; TCRdb stores in-frame clones only, minus some. The profile shows approximately 300,000 clones, under 95% of them singletons. Researchers sorted participants into cohorts using their self-reported clinical history. Before being deemed recovered, Cohort 3 donors had two negative PCRs, clearance, or symptom resolution. CDR1 and CDR2 from the germline V gene are ENHRY and SYGVKD. This CDR3 contains 13 residues. The V end lost 2 bases, the J end lost 4 bases, and 8 bases lay between the germline ends. This TCR derives from a man between 60 and 75 years old who had recovered from COVID-19. The chain carries TRBV10-3 and TRBJ1-2; D not certain. The sample taken for sequencing was PBMCs or T cells enriched from blood (not recorded which). This chain's CDR3 is CAISEDGSYGYTF. The CDR3 bases are TGTGCCATCAGTGAGGATGGCAGCTATGGCTACACCTTC.